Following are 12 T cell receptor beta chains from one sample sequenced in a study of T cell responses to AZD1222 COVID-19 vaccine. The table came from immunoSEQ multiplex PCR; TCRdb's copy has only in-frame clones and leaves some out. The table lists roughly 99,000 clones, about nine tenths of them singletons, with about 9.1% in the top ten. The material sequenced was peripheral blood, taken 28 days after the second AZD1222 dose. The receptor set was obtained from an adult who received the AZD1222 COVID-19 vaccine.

The CDR3 region has the DNA TGTGCCAGCAGTTCTTTCCTGGGGGATTCACCCCTCCACTTT. It yields the protein CASSSFLGDSPLHF. The V and J genes are TRBV2 and TRBJ1-6; a possible D gene is TRBD1 (5 bases). CDR1 is SNHLY, CDR2 FYNNEI, per germline. CDR3 length equals 14 residues. V was shortened by 5 bases and J by 8 bases, with 13 bases between the two germline ends.

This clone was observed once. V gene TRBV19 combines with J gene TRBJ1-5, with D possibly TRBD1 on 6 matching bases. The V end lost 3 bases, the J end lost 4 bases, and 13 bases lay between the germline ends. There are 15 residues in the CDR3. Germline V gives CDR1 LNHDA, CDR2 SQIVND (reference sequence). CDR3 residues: CASSMEDRRNQPQHF. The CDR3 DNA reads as TGTGCCAGTAGTATGGAAGACAGGAGAAATCAGCCCCAGCATTTT.

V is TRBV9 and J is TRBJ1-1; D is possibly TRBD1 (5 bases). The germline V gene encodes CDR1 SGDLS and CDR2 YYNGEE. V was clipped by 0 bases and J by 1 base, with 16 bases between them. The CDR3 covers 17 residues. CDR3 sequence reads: CASSVGVGAYKNTEAFF. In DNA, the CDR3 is TGTGCCAGCAGCGTAGGGGTAGGGGCGTATAAGAACACTGAAGCTTTCTTT.

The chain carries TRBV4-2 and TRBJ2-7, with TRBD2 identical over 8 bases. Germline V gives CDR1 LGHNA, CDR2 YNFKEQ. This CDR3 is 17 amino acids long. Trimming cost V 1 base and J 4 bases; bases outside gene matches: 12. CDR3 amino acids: CASSQAIGGTRTYEQYF. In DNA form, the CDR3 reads TGTGCCAGCAGCCAAGCAATCGGGGGGACTAGGACGTACGAGCAGTACTTC.

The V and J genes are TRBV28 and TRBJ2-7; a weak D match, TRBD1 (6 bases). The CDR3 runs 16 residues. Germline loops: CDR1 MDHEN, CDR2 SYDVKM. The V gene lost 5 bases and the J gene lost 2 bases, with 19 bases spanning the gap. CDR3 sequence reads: CASSPPAGVHPYEQYF. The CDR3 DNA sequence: TGTGCCAGCAGTCCCCCCGCAGGGGTCCATCCCTACGAGCAGTACTTC. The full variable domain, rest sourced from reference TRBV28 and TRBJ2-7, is DVKVTQSSRYLVKRTGEKVFLECVQDMDHENMFWYRQDPGLGLRLIYFSYDVKMKEKGDIPEGYSVSREKKERFSLILESASTNQTSMYLCASSPPAGVHPYEQYFGPGTRLTVT.

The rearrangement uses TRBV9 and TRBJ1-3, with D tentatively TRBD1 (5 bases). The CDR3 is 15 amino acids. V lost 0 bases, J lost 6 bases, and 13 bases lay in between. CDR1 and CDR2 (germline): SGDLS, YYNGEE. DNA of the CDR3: TGTGCCAGCAGCGTAGATCCAGGGCTGGAAAACACCATATATTTT. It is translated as CASSVDPGLENTIYF.

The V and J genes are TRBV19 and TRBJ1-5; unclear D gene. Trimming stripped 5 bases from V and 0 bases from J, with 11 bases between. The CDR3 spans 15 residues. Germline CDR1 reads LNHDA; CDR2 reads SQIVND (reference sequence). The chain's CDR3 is CASSPVAPSNQPQHF. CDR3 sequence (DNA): TGTGCCAGTAGTCCCGTTGCGCCTAGCAATCAGCCCCAGCATTTT. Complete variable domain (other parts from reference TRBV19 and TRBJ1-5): DGGITQSPKYLFRKEGQNVTLSCEQNLNHDAMYWYRQDPGQGLRLIYYSQIVNDFQKGDIAEGYSVSREKKESFPLTVTSAQKNPTAFYLCASSPVAPSNQPQHFGDGTRLSIL.

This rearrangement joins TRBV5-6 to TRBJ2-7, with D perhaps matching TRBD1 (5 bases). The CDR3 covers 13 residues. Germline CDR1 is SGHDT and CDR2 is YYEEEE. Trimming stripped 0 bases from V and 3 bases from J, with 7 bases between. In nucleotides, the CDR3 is TGTGCCAGCAGCTTGGGCAGGGTCTACGAGCAGTACTTC. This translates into CASSLGRVYEQYF.

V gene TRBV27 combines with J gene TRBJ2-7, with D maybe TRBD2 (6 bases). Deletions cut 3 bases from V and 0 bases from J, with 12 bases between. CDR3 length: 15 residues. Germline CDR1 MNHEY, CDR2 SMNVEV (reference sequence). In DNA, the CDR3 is TGTGCCAGCAGTTTTATGGAGACTAGCTCCTACGAGCAGTACTTC. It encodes CASSFMETSSYEQYF.

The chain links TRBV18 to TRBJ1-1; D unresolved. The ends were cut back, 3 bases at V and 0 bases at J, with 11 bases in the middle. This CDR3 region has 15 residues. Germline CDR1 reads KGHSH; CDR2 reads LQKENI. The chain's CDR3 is CASSPQRAMNTEAFF. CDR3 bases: TGTGCCAGCTCACCTCAACGGGCCATGAACACTGAAGCTTTCTTT.

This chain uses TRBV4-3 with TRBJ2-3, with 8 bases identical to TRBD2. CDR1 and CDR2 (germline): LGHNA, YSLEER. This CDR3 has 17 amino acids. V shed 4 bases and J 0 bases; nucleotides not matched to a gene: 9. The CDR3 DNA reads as TGCGCCAGCAGCCGAGGACTAGCAGGATCTAGCACAGATACGCAGTATTTT. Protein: CASSRGLAGSSTDTQYF.

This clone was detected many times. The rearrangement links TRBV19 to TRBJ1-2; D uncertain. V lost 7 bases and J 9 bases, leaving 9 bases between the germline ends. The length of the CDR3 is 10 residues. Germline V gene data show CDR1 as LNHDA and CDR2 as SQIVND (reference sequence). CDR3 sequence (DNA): TGTGCCAGTATGGGCGAGAGCTACACCTTC. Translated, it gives CASMGESYTF.